This TCR beta chain stems from a study of OX40 agonist ivuxolimab in advanced cancers. For the study in its entirety: Ivuxolimab was a fully human IgG2 agonistic monoclonal antibody targeting the costimulatory receptor OX40 (CD134). Of the roughly 53 patients in dose escalation, 19 had hepatocellular carcinoma, some 15 had melanoma, 9 had renal cell carcinoma and 9 had head and neck cancer. In the dose-escalation cohort, roughly 80% of patients were male, and the mean age was around 60 years, with a range of roughly 20 to 79. Peripheral TCRbeta sequencing aimed to test whether ivuxolimab altered TCR sequence diversity and caused clonal T-cell expansion. Prior anti-PD-1, anti-PD-L1 or anti-CTLA-4 therapy was permitted, and checkpoint inhibitors had been received by about 37% of dose-escalation patients. Intravenous ivuxolimab was administered to patients every 2 weeks at six dose levels: 0.01, 0.1, 0.3, 1.5, 3 and 10 mg/kg. Partial responses were achieved by three dose-escalation patients, of whom one had hepatocellular carcinoma and two had cutaneous melanoma. The paper describes the monotherapy dose-escalation part (N of about 47 patients) of the phase I trial of ivuxolimab.

The trial excluded patients who had a history of autoimmune disease or who were on systemic immunosuppression. Peripheral blood for TCR sequencing was collected from all dose cohorts at baseline, on cycle 4 day 1, and on cycle 7 day 1. Samples came from an open-label, multicenter, first-in-human phase I dose-escalation trial of ivuxolimab. Adults with locally advanced or metastatic melanoma, renal cell, hepatocellular, or head and neck squamous cell carcinoma were enrolled in the trial. Before TCR sequencing, CD4+ T cells and CD8+ T cells from peripheral blood were sorted into separate populations. The paper's findings and limits, for the study overall: At doses of 0.1 to 3.0 mg/kg, clonal expansion of both CD4+ and CD8+ blood T cells was observed from baseline to week 6. Which antigens the clonally expanded peripheral T cells were specific for was not determined. After ivuxolimab, CD8+ T cells had more expanded clones than CD4+ T cells on average. Low levels of normalized T-cell clonal expansion were also seen in some patients who did not respond. In partial responders in the 0.1-3.0 mg/kg groups, normalized peripheral clonal expansion was found to be among the lowest, especially among CD8+ T cells.

To sequence the TCRbeta CDR3 region, genomic DNA was isolated from the sorted cells. The immunoSEQ Assay was used to sequence the TCRbeta CDR3 regions. Entries here come from immuneACCESS through TCRdb and include only in-frame sequences with V and J called. Some clones fail to appear in such tables; in the studies checked, an unresolved V gene covers under half of the shortfall, and the cause of the remainder is unknown. This sample comprises around 58,000 clones, approximately 83% of them detected only once. The top ten clonotypes cover 12% of the sample. As to this clone: No antigen is known for it. No base qualities exist here, and no much larger clone lies one base off it.

From its cysteine to its phenylalanine, the CDR3 spans 11 amino acids. Only the CDR3 portion is preserved as DNA: 33 bases, with reading frame beginning at the first base. A distance of 4 bases separates the germline ends of V and J, which lose 1 base and 7 bases respectively. CDR1 and CDR2 were assigned from the germline V gene (reference sequence) as PRHDT and FYEKMQ. Specimen: CD4+ or CD8+ T cells sorted from blood, collected in a trial of the OX40 agonist ivuxolimab. The origin of this receptor is an adult with an advanced solid tumor such as melanoma, head and neck, liver or kidney cancer. The chain is made from TRBV13 and TRBJ1-2; no D gene is confidently identified. The CDR3 is CASSLVGGYTF. Read as DNA, the sequence is TGTGCCAGCAGCTTAGTGGGTGGCTACACCTTC.